There are many counts of the clone carrying this T cell receptor (beta chain). Its antigen is unidentified. This sample was included in a study of beta chain features in type 1 diabetes. Germline lookup yields CDR1 SGHTA and CDR2 FQGTGA. This CDR3 comprises 13 residues. The V and J ends lost 2 bases and 1 base respectively, with 5 bases between them. Sequenced material consisted of expressed TCRB transcripts (all of the isolated RNA was reverse transcribed). Sequenced by immunoSEQ multiplex PCR; TCRdb stores in-frame clones only, minus some. This table holds some 350,000 clones, 9.6% found once. Whole-study findings and limits: Within each of all four CD4+ subsets, Type 1 diabetes patients had TCRB CDR3s that were moderately but significantly shorter.

The gene calls are TRBV7-3 and TRBJ2-5; D uncertain. The sequenced sample consisted of central memory CD4+ T cells from blood. The clonotype comes from a man aged 25-40 years with type 1 diabetes. CDR3: CASSLGGQETQYF. DNA of the CDR3: TGTGCCAGCAGCTTAGGCGGCCAAGAGACCCAGTACTTC.